The rows below give T cell receptor beta chains drawn from one sample of a study of early T cells in non-severe SARS-CoV-2 infection. MiXCR, run by TCRdb on the 5' RACE reads, gives a single entry per CDR3 protein. Among about 56,000 distinct CDR3 sequences listed, under 12% were seen once. Sequencing was carried out using whole blood. These receptors originate from an adult who was a healthcare worker with PCR-confirmed SARS-CoV-2 infection or an uninfected control (not recorded which). Each CDR3 is given with its conserved first and last residue. A D gene is named only where the DNA matches it firmly. Expanded clones are given a class, and other clones once, few, many or no size at all.

d_call clone_size j_call v_call cdr3_aa cdr3_nt
- - TRBJ1-3 TRBV12-3/TRBV12-4 CASSTDYRSGNTIYF TGTGCCAGCAGCACCGACTACAGGTCTGGAAACACCATATATTTT
- many TRBJ2-2 TRBV7-2 CASSLGAANTGELFF TGTGCCAGCAGCTTAGGGGCAGCGAACACCGGGGAGCTGTTTTTT
TRBD2 many TRBJ2-2 TRBV6-5 CASSYAGTRNTGELFF TGTGCCAGCAGTTACGCCGGGACTAGAAACACCGGGGAGCTGTTTTTT
- - TRBJ1-1 TRBV2 CASSELAGYTEAFF TGTGCCAGCAGTGAATTGGCAGGTTACACTGAAGCTTTCTTT
- many TRBJ2-3 TRBV3-1 CASSQSFTDTQYF TGTGCCAGCAGCCAAAGCTTTACAGATACGCAGTATTTT
- - TRBJ2-2 TRBV7-9 CASSLDRLGRLNTGELFF TGTGCCAGCAGCTTAGATAGATTGGGACGACTAAACACCGGGGAGCTGTTTTTT
TRBD1 few TRBJ1-5 TRBV2 CASRGQGYQPQHF TGTGCCAGCAGGGGACAGGGGTATCAGCCCCAGCATTTT
TRBD2 - TRBJ2-1 TRBV9 CASSVDLAGFAPHEQFF TGTGCCAGCAGCGTAGACCTAGCGGGATTCGCCCCCCATGAGCAGTTCTTC
TRBD2 - TRBJ2-1 TRBV29-1 CSVEGRESYNEQFF TGCAGCGTTGAGGGGCGGGAGTCCTACAATGAGCAGTTCTTC
- many TRBJ1-5 TRBV19 CASSIVPGNQPQHF TGTGCCAGTAGTATAGTTCCGGGGAATCAGCCCCAGCATTTT
- many TRBJ1-3 TRBV4-3 CASSQDIQGVGNTIYF TGCGCCAGCAGCCAAGATATCCAGGGTGTTGGAAACACCATATATTTT
TRBD1 many TRBJ1-6 TRBV9 CASSLDVGTGYSPLHF TGTGCCAGCAGCCTAGACGTCGGGACAGGGTACTCACCCCTCCACTTT
TRBD1 many TRBJ2-3 TRBV20-1 CSAPRSGQGTDTQYF TGCAGTGCTCCCCGATCGGGACAGGGTACCGATACGCAGTATTTT
- - TRBJ1-1 TRBV11-1 CASSSQTGTEAFF TGTGCCAGCAGCTCACAGACGGGCACTGAAGCTTTCTTT
TRBD1 few TRBJ2-1 TRBV7-8 CASSRTGATYNEQFF TGTGCCAGCAGCCGAACAGGGGCTACCTACAATGAGCAGTTCTTC
- many TRBJ1-2 TRBV5-6 CASSLEPGLYGYTF TGTGCCAGCAGCTTGGAACCGGGCCTCTATGGCTACACCTTC
- few TRBJ1-1 TRBV20-1 CSASFRGGTEAFF TGCAGTGCTAGTTTTCGGGGGGGGACTGAAGCTTTCTTT
- medium-sized TRBJ2-2 TRBV6-5 CASSSDLYTGELFF TGTGCCAGCAGTTCGGACCTATACACCGGGGAGCTGTTTTTT
- - TRBJ1-1 TRBV6-2/TRBV6-3 CASSPLRGGTEAFF TGTGCCAGCAGTCCCCTACGGGGGGGGACTGAAGCTTTCTTT
- many TRBJ2-7 TRBV20-1 CSATRGGAGQYF TGCAGTGCTACACGCGGAGGAGCTGGGCAGTACTTC
- - TRBJ1-5 TRBV6-6 CASSSAWYSNQPQHF TGTGCCAGCAGTTCCGCCTGGTATAGCAATCAGCCCCAGCATTTT
- - TRBJ2-1 TRBV5-4 CASSSYTGHGYNEQFF TGTGCCAGCAGCTCCTACACAGGGCACGGCTACAATGAGCAGTTCTTC
- few TRBJ1-2 TRBV19 CASSSDSGYGYTF TGTGCCAGTAGTTCCGACAGCGGCTATGGCTACACCTTC
TRBD1 once TRBJ1-2 TRBV7-2 CASSLVRGQDGYTF TGTGCCAGCAGCTTAGTCAGGGGGCAAGATGGCTACACCTTC
TRBD2 - TRBJ2-3 TRBV25-1 CASSESRGGSDTQYF TGTGCCAGCAGTGAATCACGGGGGGGCTCAGATACGCAGTATTTT
- many TRBJ1-1 TRBV20-1 CSARGGQGSTEAFF TGCAGTGCTAGAGGGGGCCAAGGGAGTACTGAAGCTTTCTTT
- many TRBJ2-5 TRBV20-1 CSARGGETQYF TGCAGTGCTAGAGGCGGGGAGACCCAGTACTTC
- - TRBJ2-7 TRBV5-6 CASSLRWVLASYEQYF TGTGCCAGCAGCTTGCGTTGGGTGCTAGCGAGCTACGAGCAGTACTTC
TRBD2 medium-sized TRBJ2-2 TRBV3-1 CASSQSDKTTSVVLSNTGELFF TGTGCCAGCAGCCAAAGCGATAAAACGACTAGCGTTGTGCTTTCGAACACCGGGGAGCTGTTTTTT
TRBD1 many TRBJ1-2 TRBV7-2 CASSYRGPYGYTF TGTGCCAGCAGTTACAGGGGCCCCTATGGCTACACCTTC
- - TRBJ1-5 TRBV7-9 CASSLARGPGNQPQHF TGTGCCAGCAGCTTAGCGCGCGGCCCGGGCAATCAGCCCCAGCATTTT
TRBD2 many TRBJ2-2 TRBV6-6 CASSPRTSGRNTGELFF TGTGCCAGCAGCCCACGGACTAGCGGGAGGAACACCGGGGAGCTGTTTTTT
- few TRBJ2-3 TRBV20-1 CSAGVTDTQYF TGCAGTGCTGGGGTCACAGATACGCAGTATTTT
- - TRBJ2-2 TRBV7-6 CASSPTYTGELFF TGTGCCAGCAGTCCAACCTACACCGGGGAGCTGTTTTTT
TRBD1 many TRBJ1-1 TRBV20-1 CSASSDRELWNTEVFF TGCAGTGCCTCCTCGGACAGGGAATTGTGGAACACTGAAGTTTTCTTT
- many TRBJ2-3 TRBV14 CASSPPLISGSPWSRATDTQYF TGTGCCAGCAGCCCTCCCCTGATCTCGGGCAGTCCCTGGAGCAGGGCCACAGATACGCAGTATTTT
TRBD1 few TRBJ2-1 TRBV20-1 CSARDWGVPGQGLGQFF TGCAGTGCTAGAGATTGGGGAGTCCCGGGACAGGGATTGGGGCAGTTCTTC
TRBD1 - TRBJ1-1 TRBV5-1 CASSAKGQGTEAFF TGCGCCAGCAGCGCCAAGGGACAGGGGACTGAAGCTTTCTTT
- many TRBJ2-1 TRBV11-1 CASSLAADFNEQFF TGTGCCAGCAGCTTAGCAGCGGATTTCAATGAGCAGTTCTTC
- - TRBJ1-6 TRBV20-1 CSATEGPDSPLHF TGCAGTGCTACGGAGGGGCCCGATTCACCCCTCCACTTT
- few TRBJ1-1 TRBV2 CASRRVGANTEAFF TGTGCCAGCAGAAGAGTGGGGGCAAACACTGAAGCTTTCTTT
- - TRBJ1-1 TRBV5-6 CASSFLSGTNEAFF TGTGCCAGCAGCTTTTTATCTGGGACAAATGAAGCTTTCTTT